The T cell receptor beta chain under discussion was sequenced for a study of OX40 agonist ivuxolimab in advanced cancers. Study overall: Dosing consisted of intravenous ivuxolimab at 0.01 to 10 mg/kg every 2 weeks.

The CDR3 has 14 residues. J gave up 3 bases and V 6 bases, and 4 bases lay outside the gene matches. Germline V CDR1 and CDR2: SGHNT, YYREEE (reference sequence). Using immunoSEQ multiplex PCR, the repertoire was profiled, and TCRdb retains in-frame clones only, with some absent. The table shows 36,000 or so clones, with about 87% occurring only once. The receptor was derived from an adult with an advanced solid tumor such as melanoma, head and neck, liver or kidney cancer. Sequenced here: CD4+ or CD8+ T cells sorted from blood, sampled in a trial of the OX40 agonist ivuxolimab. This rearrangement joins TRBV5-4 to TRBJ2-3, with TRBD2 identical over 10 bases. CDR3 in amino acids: CASTPSGGTDTQYF. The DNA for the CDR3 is TGTGCCAGCACTCCTAGCGGGGGAACAGATACGCAGTATTTT.